The 20 T cell receptor beta chains below all came from one sample that was sequenced in a study of CD4 T cells in relation to SARS-CoV-2 and coronaviruses. Which antigens these TCRs recognize remains unknown. Libraries were prepared by immunoSEQ multiplex PCR; TCRdb keeps only in-frame clonotypes and omits some of them. The sample lists 36,000 or so clones; over 70% were seen once. Sequences were obtained from memory CD4+ T cells from PBMCs, cultured in vitro. These receptor sequences come from an adult with COVID-19.

This clone has just a few counts. The genes are TRBV28 and TRBJ1-1; maybe TRBD1 (6 bases). The germline V and J ends were trimmed by 2 bases and 2 bases, with 9 bases remaining between them. Germline CDR1 is MDHEN and CDR2 is SYDVKM. The CDR3 is 14 residues long. CDR3 amino acids: CASSLVQGNTEAFF. The CDR3 nucleotides read TGTGCCAGCAGTTTAGTACAGGGCAACACTGAAGCTTTCTTT.

The J gene is TRBJ2-7, the V gene TRBV15; D gene ambiguous. This CDR3 region has 15 residues. Germline CDR1 is LNHNV and CDR2 is YYDKDF (reference sequence). The germline V and J ends were trimmed by 1 base and 1 base, with 11 bases remaining between them. The CDR3 DNA reads as TGTGCCACCAGCAGAGCGGCAGTTCATTCCTACGAGCAGTACTTC. Translation: CATSRAAVHSYEQYF.

The chain combines TRBV7-6 with TRBJ1-6; 8 bases map to TRBD1. The CDR3 is made up of 15 amino acids. Germline CDR1 reads SGHVS; CDR2 reads FNYEAQ. Losses at the gene ends were 5 bases for V and 9 bases for J; bases not matched to a gene: 9. In nucleotides, the CDR3 is TGTGCCAGCAGCAACCCAGGGGGCGCCCCTTCACCCCTCCACTTT. Translation gives CASSNPGGAPSPLHF.

The chain uses TRBV5-1 and TRBJ2-1; D gene ambiguous. Germline V gene sequence: CDR1 SGHRS, CDR2 YFSETQ. The length of the CDR3 is 16 residues. V dropped 0 bases and J dropped 3 bases, with 13 bases sitting between them. The CDR3 DNA reads as TGCGCCAGCAGCTTGGGGTCGGTTTTCAACTACAATGAGCAGTTCTTC. Amino acids: CASSLGSVFNYNEQFF.

The rearrangement links TRBV28 to TRBJ1-4, with 7 bases aligning to TRBD1. This CDR3 region has 13 residues. V dropped 10 bases and J dropped 4; count of bases not matched to a gene: 6. CDR1 is MDHEN, CDR2 SYDVKM, per germline. The DNA of the CDR3 is TGTGCCATCCGACAGGGCCGTAATGAAAAACTGTTTTTT. Protein sequence: CAIRQGRNEKLFF.

The J gene is TRBJ2-4, the V gene TRBV12-3 or TRBV12-4, with TRBD2 as a possible D gene (6 bases). Trimming left V 8 bases short and J 9 bases short, with 14 bases between. The CDR3 spans 12 residues. The CDR3 DNA sequence: TGTGCCAGCGCCGGGGGAGGTAGCATTCAGTACTTC. The encoded protein is CASAGGGSIQYF.

This clone was recorded only once. The rearrangement uses TRBV12-3 or TRBV12-4 and TRBJ2-1; TRBD2 is a possible D gene (5 bases). The V end lost 3 bases, the J end lost 10 bases, and 10 bases lay between the germline ends. This CDR3 contains 12 residues. CDR3 residues: CASSLSRVEQFF. As DNA, the CDR3 is TGTGCCAGCAGTTTGTCGCGGGTCGAGCAGTTCTTC.

This chain connects TRBV2 to TRBJ2-7, with 10 bases that match TRBD2. This CDR3 has 17 amino acids. Germline CDR1 and CDR2: SNHLY and FYNNEI. J lost 4 bases, V lost 6 bases, and 15 bases had no gene match. CDR3 in DNA: TGTGCCAGCAGCCCAGGGAGGGCTAGCGGGAGTTGGTACGAGCAGTACTTC. Protein sequence: CASSPGRASGSWYEQYF.

This clone was seen just once. This chain joins TRBV7-9 and TRBJ2-5, with D perhaps TRBD2 (5 bases). The V gene lost 1 base and the J gene lost 4 bases, with 10 bases spanning the gap. CDR3 length: 14 amino acids. The germline gives CDR1 SEHNR, CDR2 FQNEAQ (reference sequence). CDR3 protein: CASSLEERRETQYF. CDR3 nucleotide sequence: TGTGCCAGCAGCTTAGAGGAGCGGCGAGAGACCCAGTACTTC.

Regarding this clone: Other DNA sequences in this sample translate to the same CDR3. The chain joins TRBV7-8 to TRBJ1-5, with D perhaps matching TRBD1 (5 bases). V was trimmed by 0 bases and J by 6 bases, leaving 12 bases between them. Germline CDR1 and CDR2: SGHVS and FQNEAQ. There are 15 residues in the CDR3. The CDR3 sequence: CASSLAGQVSQPQHF. CDR3 nucleotides: TGTGCCAGCAGCTTAGCGGGGCAGGTGAGTCAGCCCCAGCATTTT. The full variable domain, completed using reference TRBV7-8 and TRBJ1-5, is GAGVSQSPRYKVAKRGQDVALRCDPISGHVSLFWYQQALGQGPEFLTYFQNEAQLDKSGLPSDRFFAERPEGSVSTLKIQRTQQEDSAVYLCASSLAGQVSQPQHFGDGTRLSIL.

J is TRBJ2-1 and V is TRBV29-1; 8 nucleotides align to TRBD1. The CDR3 runs to 11 residues. Per the germline V gene, CDR1 is SQVTM and CDR2 is ANQGSEA. The V segment lost 7 bases and the J segment 9 bases; nucleotides outside the gene matches: 5. CDR3 protein: CSADRAREQFF. The CDR3 DNA is TGCAGCGCGGACAGGGCCCGTGAGCAGTTCTTC.

The V gene is TRBV3-1 (or the pseudogene TRBV3-2), the J gene TRBJ2-3; TRBD2 matches 9 bases. Germline V gene lookup returns CDR1 LGHDT and CDR2 YNNKEL (reference sequence). This CDR3 is 16 amino acids long. V shed 4 bases and J 4 bases; nucleotides not matched to a gene: 9. Here the CDR3 DNA reads TGTGCCAGCAGCCCTTACGAAGCTAGCGGGGCAGATACGCAGTATTTT. It encodes CASSPYEASGADTQYF.

The rearrangement joins TRBV2 to TRBJ2-1; possibly TRBD2 for D (6 bases). Germline CDR1 reads SNHLY; CDR2 reads FYNNEI. The germline V and J ends were trimmed by 5 bases and 13 bases, with 15 bases remaining between them. CDR3 length: 12 amino acids. Written as DNA, the CDR3 is TGTGCCAGCAGTAGGGACTTAGACAGACAGTTCTTC. It translates to CASSRDLDRQFF.

This chain connects TRBV19 to TRBJ2-1, with TRBD1 as a possible D gene (6 bases). Looked up from germline, CDR1 is LNHDA and CDR2 is SQIVND (reference sequence). Trimming stripped 6 bases from V and 6 bases from J, with 12 bases between. There are 13 residues in the CDR3. As DNA, the CDR3 is TGTGCCAGTAGGGGATTCAGGGGCAATGAGCAGTTCTTC. Translation: CASRGFRGNEQFF.

The genes are TRBV7-6 and TRBJ2-5, with a weak D call TRBD2 (6 bases). In germline, CDR1 is SGHVS, CDR2 FNYEAQ. V shed 2 bases and J shed 1 base, with 11 bases lying between them. The CDR3 extends over 15 amino acids. DNA for the CDR3: TGTGCCAGCAGCTTACAACTAGCCGTCCAAGAGACCCAGTACTTC. Translation gives CASSLQLAVQETQYF.

The chain couples TRBV9 to TRBJ2-1, with D perhaps matching TRBD2 (5 bases). The CDR3 length is 15 residues. The germline V gene has CDR1 SGDLS and CDR2 YYNGEE. The V and J ends lost 0 bases and 7 bases respectively, with 14 bases between them. The chain's CDR3 is CASSVEPGVSNEQFF. CDR3 sequence (DNA): TGTGCCAGCAGCGTAGAACCCGGGGTGTCGAATGAGCAGTTCTTC.

The chain's CDR3 is CASSLDRVIGYTF. The CDR3 DNA is TGTGCCAGCAGCCTGGACAGGGTAATTGGCTACACCTTC. The chain joins TRBV11-2 to TRBJ1-2, with 8 bases fitting TRBD1. This CDR3 region has 13 residues. V shed 5 bases and J 7 bases; nucleotides not matched to a gene: 6. CDR1 and CDR2 from the germline V gene are SGHAT and FQNNGV.

This clone was seen just once. This chain uses TRBV7-3 with TRBJ2-7; the D is unclear. V dropped 4 bases and J dropped 6 bases, with 16 bases sitting between them. Per germline, CDR1 SGHTA and CDR2 FQGTGA. The CDR3 loop spans 14 amino acids. Here the CDR3 DNA reads TGTGCCAGCAGCTCGATCCCAAATTCGGGCGAGCAGTACTTC. Amino acids: CASSSIPNSGEQYF. The complete variable domain, with remaining parts taken from reference TRBV7-3 and TRBJ2-7, reads GAGVSQTPSNKVTEKGKYVELRCDPISGHTALYWYRQSLGQGPEFLIYFQGTGAADDSGLPNDRFFAVRPEGSVSTLKIQRTERGDSAVYLCASSSIPNSGEQYFGPGTRLTVT.

This chain joins TRBV5-4 and TRBJ2-1, with TRBD2 identical over 9 bases. This CDR3 spans 15 amino acids. Germline V CDR1 and CDR2: SGHNT, YYREEE (reference sequence). With 3 bases clipped from V and 6 bases from J, the junction kept 7 bases outside the gene matches. The CDR3 region has the DNA TGTGCCAGCAGCTCTAGCGGGAAGAGTTTCAATGAGCAGTTCTTC. It codes for CASSSSGKSFNEQFF.

The genes are TRBV5-4 and TRBJ2-1; no firm D call. Germline V gene sequence: CDR1 SGHNT, CDR2 YYREEE (reference sequence). CDR3 length: 16 amino acids. V gave up 2 bases and J gave up 0 bases, with 12 bases separating them. The CDR3, as DNA: TGTGCCAGCAGCTTTACAGCGCAGAGCTCCTACAATGAGCAGTTCTTC. Encoded protein: CASSFTAQSSYNEQFF.